A single sample gave rise to the 19 T cell receptor beta chains below, sequenced in a study of T cells in Graves' hyperthyroidism and ophthalmopathy. TCR beta CDR3 regions were amplified from RNA. TCR CDR3 underwent first-round RT-PCR with the HTBI primer set. TCRdb processed the multiplex PCR reads anew with MiXCR; each CDR3 protein has one entry. The table has hundreds of thousands of distinct CDR3 sequences, around 19% seen once. The sequenced material came from blood. All receptors derive from a woman aged 50 to 60 with Graves' hyperthyroidism that later progressed to Graves' ophthalmopathy.

This clonotype was observed many times. The V call is TRBV9, the J call TRBJ1-1; 8 bases are a match to TRBD1. Germline loops: CDR1 SGDLS, CDR2 YYNGEE. The V gene end was trimmed by 4 bases and the J gene end by 6 bases; junction bases not matched to a gene: 11. The CDR3 is 15 amino acids. CDR3 DNA sequence: TGTGCCAGCAGCTTCAGCCACAGGGGGAGAGCTGAAGCTTTCTTT. Its translation: CASSFSHRGRAEAFF.

This clonotype was observed a few times. The V and J genes are TRBV6-6 and TRBJ1-2; D remains ambiguous. Per germline, CDR1 MNHNY and CDR2 SVGAGI (reference sequence). V was pared by 0 bases and J by 4 bases, with 9 bases between. The CDR3 has 14 residues. CDR3 amino acids: CASSYSARTYGYTF. The CDR3 nucleotides are TGTGCCAGCAGTTACTCTGCCAGGACCTATGGCTACACCTTC.

This clonotype was seen repeatedly, ten times or more. The chain combines TRBV10-2 with TRBJ2-1; D may be TRBD1 or TRBD2 (5 bases each). CDR3 size: 15 residues. Germline lookup yields CDR1 WSHSY and CDR2 SAAADI. Trimming left V 4 bases short and J 2 bases short, with 12 bases between. This chain's CDR3 is CASSVRGNAYNEQFF. DNA for the CDR3: TGCGCCAGCAGTGTGAGGGGAAATGCCTACAATGAGCAGTTCTTC.

This clonotype was observed at least ten times. In nucleotides, the CDR3 is TGTGCCAGCAGTGAAGGGGCAAACCAAGAGACCCAGTACTTC. This sequence encodes CASSEGANQETQYF. J is TRBJ2-5 and V is TRBV2; D uncertain. The CDR3 contains 14 residues. V gave up 1 base and J gave up 0 bases, with 6 bases separating them. CDR1 is SNHLY, CDR2 FYNNEI, per germline.

The chain couples TRBV2 to TRBJ2-3, with 10 positions matching TRBD2. CDR1 and CDR2 from the germline V gene are SNHLY and FYNNEI. The V and J ends lost 9 bases and 2 bases, in that order; junction bases with no gene match: 5. CDR3 length equals 14 residues. CDR3 in DNA: TGTGCCAGTGCGGGACTAGCGAACACAGATACGCAGTATTTT. Translation gives CASAGLANTDTQYF.

This clonotype has only a few counts. This sequence joins TRBV19 and TRBJ1-1, with a weak D call TRBD1 (6 bases). The CDR3 totals 15 residues. Germline CDR1 LNHDA, CDR2 SQIVND (reference sequence). Deletions cut 9 bases from V and 1 base from J, with 18 bases between. The CDR3 spells CASRLGGWKNTEAFF. CDR3 sequence (DNA): TGTGCCAGCCGACTAGGGGGGTGGAAGAACACTGAAGCTTTCTTT.

The sample holds a few counts of this clonotype. Possible read error: a much larger clone is one base away. The chain is built from TRBV27 and TRBJ1-5, with TRBD1 matching 7 bases. Looked up from germline, CDR1 is MNHEY and CDR2 is SMNVEV (reference sequence). V lost 5 bases and J lost 6; bases outside the gene matches: 4. CDR3 length equals 13 residues. CDR3 amino acids: CASSLTGTQPQHF. Here the CDR3 DNA reads TGTGCCAGCAGTCTGACAGGGACTCAGCCCCAGCATTTT.

The chain's CDR3 is CASTLWGGGNTIYF. The CDR3 DNA sequence: TGTGCCAGCACCCTCTGGGGAGGAGGAAACACCATATATTTT. The J gene is TRBJ1-3, the V gene TRBV12-3 or TRBV12-4, with D unclear. Trimming took 7 bases from V and 4 from J, leaving 14 bases between them. There are 14 residues in the CDR3.

This chain links TRBV29-1 with TRBJ2-7; tentative D call: TRBD2 (6 bases). This CDR3 contains 12 residues. Germline assignment: CDR1 SQVTM and CDR2 ANQGSEA. Trimming shortened V by 5 bases and J by 4 bases, and 12 bases separated the two germline ends. As DNA, the CDR3 is TGCAGCGTTTTTGGTGGGGGGTACGAGCAGTACTTC. It specifies CSVFGGGYEQYF.

A word on this clonotype: It may be a read error: a sequence one base away is much more abundant. No conserved phenylalanine or tryptophan ends this CDR3, so it is likely a read error. The rearrangement uses TRBV2 and TRBJ1-5; unclear D gene. This CDR3 spans 18 amino acids. V was pared by 6 bases and J by 2 bases, with 23 bases between. Germline V gene lookup returns CDR1 SNHLY and CDR2 FYNNEI. Here the CDR3 DNA reads TGTGCCAGCAGAATGGACCCCCGGAGGGATCTGGGCAATCAGCCCCAGCATCTT. It is translated as CASRMDPRRDLGNQPQHL.

V gene TRBV20-1 combines with J gene TRBJ2-1, with 7 bases that match TRBD2. The CDR3 is 18 residues long. Germline CDR1 reads DFQATT; CDR2 reads SNEGSKA (reference sequence). Trimming at V came to 6 bases and at J to 0 bases, leaving 17 bases not matched to a gene. The CDR3 DNA follows: TGCAGTGCCCCTGGGTTGTTGATGCGGGGGAGCTCCTACAATGAGCAGTTCTTC. Its protein is CSAPGLLMRGSSYNEQFF.

This clonotype was found a few times. This chain joins TRBV7-8 and TRBJ1-2; 8 nucleotides align to TRBD1. This CDR3 is 16 amino acids long. Germline lookup yields CDR1 SGHVS and CDR2 FQNEAQ. V lost 5 bases to trimming and J lost 4 bases; unmatched junction nucleotides: 12. CDR3 sequence (DNA): TGTGCCAGCAGCGCTCGCCGCGGACAGGGACTCTATGGCTACACCTTC. Translating gives CASSARRGQGLYGYTF.

This clonotype was counted at least ten times. The chain is built from TRBV2 and TRBJ2-4; D call uncertain. The V gene's germline CDR1 is SNHLY and CDR2 FYNNEI. CDR3 length: 14 amino acids. Deletions cut 4 bases from V and 3 bases from J, with 10 bases between. CDR3 in amino acids: CASSALDLKNIQYF. DNA of the CDR3: TGTGCCAGCAGTGCCCTAGACCTCAAAAACATTCAGTACTTC.

The chain has TRBV3-1 and TRBJ2-6, with D hard to call. V lost 5 bases and J lost 0, with 8 bases in between. Per the germline V gene, CDR1 is LGHDT and CDR2 is YNNKEL (reference sequence). This CDR3 has 15 amino acids. The CDR3 sequence is CASSNRISGANVLTF. DNA for the CDR3: TGTGCCAGCAGCAACCGGATCTCTGGGGCCAACGTCCTGACTTTC. The entire variable domain, with the rest obtained from reference TRBV3-1 and TRBJ2-6, is as follows: DTAVSQTPKYLVTQMGNDKSIKCEQNLGHDTMYWYKQDSKKFLKIMFSYNNKELIINETVPNRFSPKSPDKAHLNLHINSLELGDSAVYFCASSNRISGANVLTFGAGSRLTVL.

There are a few counts of this clonotype. The chain employs TRBV20-1 and TRBJ1-3; D ambiguous. The germline gives CDR1 DFQATT, CDR2 SNEGSKA (reference sequence). The germline V and J ends were trimmed by 1 base and 2 bases, with 12 bases remaining between them. The CDR3 runs to 15 residues. This CDR3 is CSARATGTPGNTIYF. The CDR3 DNA is TGCAGTGCTAGAGCCACGGGAACGCCTGGAAACACCATATATTTT.

In this sample, this clonotype turned up many times. The chain joins TRBV30 to TRBJ2-2; a weak D match, TRBD2 (7 bases). The CDR3 has 19 residues. The germline V and J ends were trimmed by 2 bases and 0 bases, with 22 bases remaining between them. The germline gives CDR1 GTSNPN, CDR2 SVGIG (reference sequence). CDR3 nucleotide sequence: TGTGCCTGGAGTACGTTGGGGGGGGGGCCTAGTTCGAACACCGGGGAGCTGTTTTTT. Translation gives CAWSTLGGGPSSNTGELFF.

The V gene is TRBV2, the J gene TRBJ2-1; TRBD2 matches at 11 bases. Trimming cost V 1 base and J 3 bases; bases outside gene matches: 11. From germline, CDR1 is SNHLY and CDR2 FYNNEI. The CDR3 has 19 amino acids. The CDR3: CASSEEVVVAGGYYNEQFF. CDR3 in DNA: TGTGCCAGCAGTGAAGAAGTGGTAGTAGCGGGGGGGTACTACAATGAGCAGTTCTTC.

This clonotype was seen only a few times. CDR3 sequence (DNA): TGTGCCAGCAGCCCCTCCGGGACACTTGTCAAAAACATTCAGTACTTC. It codes for CASSPSGTLVKNIQYF. The rearrangement uses TRBV7-9 and TRBJ2-4; perhaps TRBD1 as D (6 bases). The germline V gene has CDR1 SEHNR and CDR2 FQNEAQ (reference sequence). The CDR3 runs 16 residues. V was shortened by 5 bases and J by 3 bases, with 17 bases between the two germline ends.

The CDR3 loop is CASSTPPGTGGEKLFF. The CDR3 nucleotides read TGTGCCAGTAGTACCCCTCCCGGGACAGGAGGCGAAAAACTGTTTTTT. V is TRBV19 and J is TRBJ1-4, with 8 positions matching TRBD1. The CDR3 is made up of 16 amino acids. V lost 4 bases to trimming and J lost 8 bases; unmatched junction nucleotides: 12. CDR1 and CDR2 (germline): LNHDA, SQIVND (reference sequence).